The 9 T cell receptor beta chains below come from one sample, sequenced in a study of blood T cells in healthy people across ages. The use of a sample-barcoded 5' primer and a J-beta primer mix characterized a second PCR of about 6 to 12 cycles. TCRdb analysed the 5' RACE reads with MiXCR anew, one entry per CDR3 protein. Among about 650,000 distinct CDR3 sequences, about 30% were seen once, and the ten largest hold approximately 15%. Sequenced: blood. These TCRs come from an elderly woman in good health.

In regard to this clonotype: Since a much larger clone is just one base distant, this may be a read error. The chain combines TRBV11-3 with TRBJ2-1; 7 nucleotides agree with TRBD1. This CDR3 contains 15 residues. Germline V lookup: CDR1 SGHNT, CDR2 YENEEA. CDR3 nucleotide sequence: TGTGCCGGCAGCACAGGGGATAATTCCTACAATGAGCAGTTCTTC. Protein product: CAGSTGDNSYNEQFF.

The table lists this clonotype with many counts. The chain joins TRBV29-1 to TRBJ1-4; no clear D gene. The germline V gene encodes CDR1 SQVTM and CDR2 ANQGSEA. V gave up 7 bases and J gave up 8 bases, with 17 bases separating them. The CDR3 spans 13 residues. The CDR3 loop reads CSAQAPAEEKLFF. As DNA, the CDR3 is TGCAGCGCCCAGGCCCCCGCGGAGGAAAAACTGTTTTTT.

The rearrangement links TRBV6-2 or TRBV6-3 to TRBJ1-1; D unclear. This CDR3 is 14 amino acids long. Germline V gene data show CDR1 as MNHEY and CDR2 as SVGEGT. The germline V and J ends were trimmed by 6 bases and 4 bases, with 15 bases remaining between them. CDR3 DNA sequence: TGTGCCAGCAGCGACCTCGGAGAGGTCACTGAAGCTTTCTTT. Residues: CASSDLGEVTEAFF.

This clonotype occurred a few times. CDR3 amino acids: CASSREGQTGNTEAFF. CDR3 DNA: TGTGCCAGCAGCCGGGAGGGACAGACAGGAAACACTGAAGCTTTCTTT. This sequence joins TRBV7-2 and TRBJ1-1; 7 nucleotides match TRBD1. Germline CDR1 reads SGHTA; CDR2 reads FQGNSA. The CDR3 loop spans 16 amino acids. The J segment lost 2 bases and the V segment lost 5 bases, leaving 11 bases of the junction unmatched.

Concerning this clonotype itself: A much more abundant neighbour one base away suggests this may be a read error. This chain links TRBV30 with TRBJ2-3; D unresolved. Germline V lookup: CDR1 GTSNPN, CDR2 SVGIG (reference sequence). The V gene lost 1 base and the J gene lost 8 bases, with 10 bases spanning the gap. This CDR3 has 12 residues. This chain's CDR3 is CAWSGLRGTQYF. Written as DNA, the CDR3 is TGTGCCTGGAGTGGTCTGAGAGGTACGCAGTATTTT.

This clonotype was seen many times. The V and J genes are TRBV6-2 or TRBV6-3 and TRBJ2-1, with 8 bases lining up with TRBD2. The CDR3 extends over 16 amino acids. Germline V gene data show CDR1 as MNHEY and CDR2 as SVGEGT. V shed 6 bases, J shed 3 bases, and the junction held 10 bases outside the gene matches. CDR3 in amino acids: CASSVTRGAGYNEQFF. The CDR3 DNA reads TGTGCCAGCAGCGTAACGCGGGGGGCCGGCTACAATGAGCAGTTCTTC.

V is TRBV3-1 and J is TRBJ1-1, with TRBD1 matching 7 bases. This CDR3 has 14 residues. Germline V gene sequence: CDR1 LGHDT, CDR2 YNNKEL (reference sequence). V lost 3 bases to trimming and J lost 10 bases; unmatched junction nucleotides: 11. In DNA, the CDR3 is TGTGCCAGCAGCCATAAACAGGGGCCGGCCGGAGCTTTCTTT. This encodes CASSHKQGPAGAFF.

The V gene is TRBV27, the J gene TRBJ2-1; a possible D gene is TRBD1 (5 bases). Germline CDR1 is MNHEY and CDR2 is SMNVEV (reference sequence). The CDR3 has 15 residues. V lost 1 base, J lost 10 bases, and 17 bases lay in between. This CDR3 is CASSLFGHGAREQFF. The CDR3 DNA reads TGTGCCAGCAGTTTATTCGGACACGGAGCTCGCGAGCAGTTCTTC.

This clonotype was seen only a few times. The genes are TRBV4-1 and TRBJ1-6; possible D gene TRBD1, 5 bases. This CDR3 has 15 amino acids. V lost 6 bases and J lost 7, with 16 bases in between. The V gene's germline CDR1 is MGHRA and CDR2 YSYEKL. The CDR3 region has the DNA TGCGCCAGCAGTTTCACGGGGCAAATAAATTCACCCCTCCACTTT. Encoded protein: CASSFTGQINSPLHF.